A single TCR beta chain is shown here with its context. Here immunoSEQ multiplex PCR was the method, and the copy in TCRdb shows in-frame clones only, minus some. The sample shows about 35,000 clones, about 90% of them seen only once. The data were taken from a study of OX40 agonist ivuxolimab in advanced cancers. CDR3 length equals 14 residues. CDR1 and CDR2 (germline): MNHNY, SVGAGI (reference sequence). V was clipped by 0 bases and J by 3 bases, with 9 bases between them. V and J are TRBV6-6 and TRBJ2-7; tentative D call: TRBD1 (5 bases). This sequence originates from an adult with an advanced solid tumor such as melanoma, head and neck, liver or kidney cancer. The sample in question was CD4+ or CD8+ T cells sorted from blood, obtained in a trial of the OX40 agonist ivuxolimab. CDR3 nucleotides: TGTGCCAGCAGTTACTCAGGGGCAGTCTACGAGCAGTACTTC. It encodes CASSYSGAVYEQYF.